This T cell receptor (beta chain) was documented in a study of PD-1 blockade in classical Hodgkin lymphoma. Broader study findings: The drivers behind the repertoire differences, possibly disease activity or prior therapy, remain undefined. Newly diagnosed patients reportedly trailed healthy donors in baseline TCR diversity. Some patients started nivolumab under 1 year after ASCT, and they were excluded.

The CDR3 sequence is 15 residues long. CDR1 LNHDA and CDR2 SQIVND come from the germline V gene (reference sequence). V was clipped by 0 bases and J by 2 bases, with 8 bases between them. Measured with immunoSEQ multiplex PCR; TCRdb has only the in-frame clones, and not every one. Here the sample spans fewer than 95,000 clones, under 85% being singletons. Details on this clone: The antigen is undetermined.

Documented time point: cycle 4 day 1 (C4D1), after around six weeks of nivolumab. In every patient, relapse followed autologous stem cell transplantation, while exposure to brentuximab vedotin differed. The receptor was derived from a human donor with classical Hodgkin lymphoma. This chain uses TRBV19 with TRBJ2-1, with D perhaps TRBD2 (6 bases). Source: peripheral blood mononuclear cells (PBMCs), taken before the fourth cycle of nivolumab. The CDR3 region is CASSIDAGTYNEQFF. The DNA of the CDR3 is TGTGCCAGTAGTATAGACGCGGGAACCTACAATGAGCAGTTCTTC.